The sequence of this T cell receptor (beta chain) was determined in a study of T cell changes during pregnancy in multiple sclerosis. V gave up 5 bases and J gave up 4 bases, with 18 bases separating them. Germline V gene sequence: CDR1 MNHEY, CDR2 SMNVEV (reference sequence). The CDR3 spans 15 residues. The table came from immunoSEQ multiplex PCR; TCRdb's copy has only in-frame clones and leaves some out. The sample records around 42,000 clones, 92% being singletons. Sequences were derived from CD4+ T cells from peripheral blood mononuclear cells, sampled in the third trimester of pregnancy. The V and J genes are TRBV27 and TRBJ2-7, with D perhaps TRBD1 (5 bases). The sequence derives from a female donor with multiple sclerosis, enrolled in a pregnancy study. For the CDR3, the DNA is TGTGCCAGCAGTCTCACGCAGGGTCTGTGGTACGAGCAGTACTTC. As protein: CASSLTQGLWYEQYF.